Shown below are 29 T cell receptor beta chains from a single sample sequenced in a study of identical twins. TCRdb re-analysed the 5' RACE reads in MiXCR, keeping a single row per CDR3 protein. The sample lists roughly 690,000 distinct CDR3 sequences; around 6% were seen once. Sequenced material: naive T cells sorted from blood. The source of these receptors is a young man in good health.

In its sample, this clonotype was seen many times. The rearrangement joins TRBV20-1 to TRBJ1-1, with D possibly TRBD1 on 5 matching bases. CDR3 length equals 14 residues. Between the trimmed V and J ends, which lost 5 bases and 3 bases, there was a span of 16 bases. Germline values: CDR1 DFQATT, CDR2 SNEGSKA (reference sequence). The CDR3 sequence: CSALRVGGDTEAFF. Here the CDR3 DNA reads TGCAGTGCTCTGAGAGTGGGGGGTGACACTGAAGCTTTCTTT.

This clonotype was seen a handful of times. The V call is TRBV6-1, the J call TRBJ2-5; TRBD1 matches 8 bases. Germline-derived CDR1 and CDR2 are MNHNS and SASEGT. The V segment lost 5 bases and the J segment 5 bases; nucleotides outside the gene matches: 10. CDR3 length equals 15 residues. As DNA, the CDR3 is TGTGCCAGCAGTCCCATCCAGGGGGCAAGGGAGACCCAGTACTTC. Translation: CASSPIQGARETQYF.

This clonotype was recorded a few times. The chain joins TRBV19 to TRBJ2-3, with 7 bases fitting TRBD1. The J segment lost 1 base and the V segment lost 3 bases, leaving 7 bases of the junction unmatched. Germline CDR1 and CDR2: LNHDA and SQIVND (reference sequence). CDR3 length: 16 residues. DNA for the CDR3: TGTGCCAGTAGTATGTTCGGACAGGTCGGCACAGATACGCAGTATTTT. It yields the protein CASSMFGQVGTDTQYF.

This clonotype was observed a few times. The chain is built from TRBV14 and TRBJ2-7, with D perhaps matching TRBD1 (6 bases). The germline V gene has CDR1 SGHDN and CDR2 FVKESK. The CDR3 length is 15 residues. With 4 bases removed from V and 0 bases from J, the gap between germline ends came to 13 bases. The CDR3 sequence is CASSPFSGASYEQYF. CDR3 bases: TGTGCCAGCAGCCCTTTTTCAGGGGCCTCCTACGAGCAGTACTTC.

CDR3 in amino acids: CSASRGNPHNEQFF. Here the CDR3 DNA reads TGCAGTGCTAGTCGGGGAAACCCACACAATGAGCAGTTCTTC. The chain carries TRBV20-1 and TRBJ2-1; D may be TRBD2 (5 bases). CDR3 length: 14 residues. Germline assignment: CDR1 DFQATT and CDR2 SNEGSKA (reference sequence). The V gene lost 3 bases and the J gene lost 5 bases, with 14 bases spanning the gap.

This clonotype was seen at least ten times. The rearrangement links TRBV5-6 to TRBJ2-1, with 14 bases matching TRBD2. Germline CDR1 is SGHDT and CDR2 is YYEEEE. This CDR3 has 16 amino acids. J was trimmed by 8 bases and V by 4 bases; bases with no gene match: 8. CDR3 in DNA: TGTGCCAGCAGCGACTCGGGACTAGCGGGAGTTCATGAGCAGTTCTTC. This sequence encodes CASSDSGLAGVHEQFF.

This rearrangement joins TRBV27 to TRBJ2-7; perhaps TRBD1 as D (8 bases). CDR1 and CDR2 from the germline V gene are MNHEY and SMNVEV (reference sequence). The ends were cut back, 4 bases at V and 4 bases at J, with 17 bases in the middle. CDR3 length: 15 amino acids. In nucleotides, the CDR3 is TGTGCCAGCAGTTCCCTCACAGGGGGGGGTTACGAGCAGTACTTC. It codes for CASSSLTGGGYEQYF.

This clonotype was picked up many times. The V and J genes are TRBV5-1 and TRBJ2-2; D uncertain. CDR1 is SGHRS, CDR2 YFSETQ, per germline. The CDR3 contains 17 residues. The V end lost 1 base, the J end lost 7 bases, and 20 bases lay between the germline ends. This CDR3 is CASSLRFFDPVVGELFF. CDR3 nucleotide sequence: TGCGCCAGCAGCTTGAGGTTTTTTGACCCGGTGGTCGGGGAGCTGTTTTTT.

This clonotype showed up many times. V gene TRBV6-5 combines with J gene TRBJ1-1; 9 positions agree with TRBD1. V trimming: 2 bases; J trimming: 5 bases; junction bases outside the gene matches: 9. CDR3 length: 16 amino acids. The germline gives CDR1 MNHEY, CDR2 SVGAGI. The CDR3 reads CASSYIGQGSGTEAFF. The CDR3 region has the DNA TGTGCCAGCAGTTACATCGGACAGGGGAGTGGTACTGAAGCTTTCTTT.

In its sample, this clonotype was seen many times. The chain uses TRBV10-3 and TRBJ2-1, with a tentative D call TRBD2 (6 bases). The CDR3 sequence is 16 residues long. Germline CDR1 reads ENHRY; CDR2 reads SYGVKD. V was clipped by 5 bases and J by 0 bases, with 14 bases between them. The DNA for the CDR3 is TGTGCCATCAGTTACTCGGGGGAGAGCTCCTACAATGAGCAGTTCTTC. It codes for CAISYSGESSYNEQFF.

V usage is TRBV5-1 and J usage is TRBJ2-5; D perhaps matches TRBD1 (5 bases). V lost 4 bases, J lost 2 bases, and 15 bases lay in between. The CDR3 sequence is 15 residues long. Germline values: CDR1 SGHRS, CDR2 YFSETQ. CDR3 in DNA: TGCGCCAGCAGCCTACTGGGGCAGCGACAAGAGACCCAGTACTTC. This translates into CASSLLGQRQETQYF.

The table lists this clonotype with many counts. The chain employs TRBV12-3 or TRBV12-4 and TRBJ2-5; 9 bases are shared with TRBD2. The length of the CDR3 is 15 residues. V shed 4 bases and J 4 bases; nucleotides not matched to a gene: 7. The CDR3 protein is CASSSPSGTIETQYF. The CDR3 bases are TGTGCCAGCAGTTCTCCTAGCGGGACGATAGAGACCCAGTACTTC.

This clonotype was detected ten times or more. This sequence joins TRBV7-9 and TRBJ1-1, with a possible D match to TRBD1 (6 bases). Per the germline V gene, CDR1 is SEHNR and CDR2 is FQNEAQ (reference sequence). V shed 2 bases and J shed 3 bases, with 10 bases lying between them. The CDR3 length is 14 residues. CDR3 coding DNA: TGTGCCAGCAGCTTAAACCCAGGGGACACTGAAGCTTTCTTT. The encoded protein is CASSLNPGDTEAFF.

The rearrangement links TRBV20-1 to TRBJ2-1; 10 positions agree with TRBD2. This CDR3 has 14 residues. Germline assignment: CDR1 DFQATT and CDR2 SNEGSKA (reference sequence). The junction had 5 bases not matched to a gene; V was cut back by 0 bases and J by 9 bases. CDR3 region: CSARDPLAGVEQFF. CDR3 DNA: TGCAGTGCTAGAGATCCGCTAGCGGGAGTTGAGCAGTTCTTC.

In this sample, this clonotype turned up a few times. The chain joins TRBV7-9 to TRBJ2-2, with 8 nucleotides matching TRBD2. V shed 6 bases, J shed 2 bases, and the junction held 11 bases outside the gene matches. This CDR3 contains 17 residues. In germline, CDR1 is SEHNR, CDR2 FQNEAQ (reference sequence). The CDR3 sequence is CASSWAPRGANTGELFF. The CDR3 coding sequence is TGTGCCAGCAGTTGGGCACCGCGGGGGGCAAACACCGGGGAGCTGTTTTTT.

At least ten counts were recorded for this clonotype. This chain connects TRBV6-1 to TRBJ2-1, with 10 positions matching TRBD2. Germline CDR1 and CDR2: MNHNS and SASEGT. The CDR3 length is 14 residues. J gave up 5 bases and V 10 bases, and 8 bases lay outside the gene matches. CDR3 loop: CATTGLAGDNEQFF. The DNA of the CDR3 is TGTGCCACCACAGGGCTAGCGGGGGACAATGAGCAGTTCTTC.

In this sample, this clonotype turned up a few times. The CDR3 DNA reads TGTGCCAGCAGCGCCGGACCGCTGGCAGGCGAGCAGTACGTC. Protein sequence: CASSAGPLAGEQYV. The genes are TRBV11-1 and TRBJ2-7; D is unresolved. The germline V and J ends were trimmed by 5 bases and 6 bases, with 17 bases remaining between them. The CDR3 covers 14 residues. From germline, CDR1 is SGHAT and CDR2 FQDESV (reference sequence).

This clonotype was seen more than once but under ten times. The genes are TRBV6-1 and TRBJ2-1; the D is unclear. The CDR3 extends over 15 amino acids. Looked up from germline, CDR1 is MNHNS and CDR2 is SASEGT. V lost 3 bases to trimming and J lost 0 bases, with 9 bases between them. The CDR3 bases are TGTGCCAGCAGTGACGAAACATACTCCTACAATGAGCAGTTCTTC. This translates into CASSDETYSYNEQFF.

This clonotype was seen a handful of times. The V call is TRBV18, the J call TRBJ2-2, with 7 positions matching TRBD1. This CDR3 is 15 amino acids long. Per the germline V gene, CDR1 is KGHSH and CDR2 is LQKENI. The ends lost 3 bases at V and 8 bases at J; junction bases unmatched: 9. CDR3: CASSPLTGPEGELFF. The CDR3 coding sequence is TGTGCCAGCTCACCTTTGACAGGGCCTGAAGGGGAGCTGTTTTTT.

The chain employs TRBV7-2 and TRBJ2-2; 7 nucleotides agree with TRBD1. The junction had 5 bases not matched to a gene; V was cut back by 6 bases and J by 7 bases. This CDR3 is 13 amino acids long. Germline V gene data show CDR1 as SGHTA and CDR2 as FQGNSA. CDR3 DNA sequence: TGTGCCAGCAGTACAGGGGTCATCGGGGAGCTGTTTTTT. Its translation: CASSTGVIGELFF.

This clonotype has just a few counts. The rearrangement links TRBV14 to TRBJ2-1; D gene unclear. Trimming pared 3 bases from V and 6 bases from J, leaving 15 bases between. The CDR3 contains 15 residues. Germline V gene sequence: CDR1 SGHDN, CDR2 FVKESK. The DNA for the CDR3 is TGTGCCAGCAGCCATATATGGGTTGCGAGCAATGAGCAGTTCTTC. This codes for CASSHIWVASNEQFF.

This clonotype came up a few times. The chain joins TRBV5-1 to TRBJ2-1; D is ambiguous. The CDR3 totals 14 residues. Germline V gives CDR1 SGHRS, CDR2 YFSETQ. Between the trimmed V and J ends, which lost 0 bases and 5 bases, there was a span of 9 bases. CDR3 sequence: CASSLDGSDNEQFF. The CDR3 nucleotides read TGCGCCAGCAGCTTGGATGGCAGTGACAATGAGCAGTTCTTC.

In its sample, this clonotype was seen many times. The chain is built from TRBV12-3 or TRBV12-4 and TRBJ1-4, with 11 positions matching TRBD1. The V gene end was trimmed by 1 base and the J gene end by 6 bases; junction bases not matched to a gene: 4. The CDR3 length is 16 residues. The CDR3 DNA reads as TGTGCCAGCAGTTTAGGCGGGACAGGGGGGCATGAAAAACTGTTTTTT. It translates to CASSLGGTGGHEKLFF.

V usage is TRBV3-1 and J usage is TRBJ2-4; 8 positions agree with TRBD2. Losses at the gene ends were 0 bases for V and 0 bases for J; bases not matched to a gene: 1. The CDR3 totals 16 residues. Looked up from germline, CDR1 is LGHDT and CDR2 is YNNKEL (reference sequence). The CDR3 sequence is CASSQDLAGAKNIQYF. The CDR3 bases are TGTGCCAGCAGCCAAGACCTAGCGGGAGCCAAAAACATTCAGTACTTC.

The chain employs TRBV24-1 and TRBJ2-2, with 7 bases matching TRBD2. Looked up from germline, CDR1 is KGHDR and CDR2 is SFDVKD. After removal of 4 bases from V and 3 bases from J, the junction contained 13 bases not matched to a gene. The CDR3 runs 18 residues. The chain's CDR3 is CATSDPTVREYDTGELFF. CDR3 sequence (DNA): TGTGCCACCAGTGACCCCACTGTGCGGGAGTATGACACCGGGGAGCTGTTTTTT.

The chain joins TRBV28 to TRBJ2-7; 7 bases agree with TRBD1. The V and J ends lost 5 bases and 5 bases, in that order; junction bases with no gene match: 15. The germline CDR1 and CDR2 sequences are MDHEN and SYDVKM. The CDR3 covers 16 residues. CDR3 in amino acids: CASSPLFQAGGNEQYF. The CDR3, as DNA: TGTGCCAGCAGTCCCCTCTTTCAGGCAGGGGGTAACGAGCAGTACTTC.

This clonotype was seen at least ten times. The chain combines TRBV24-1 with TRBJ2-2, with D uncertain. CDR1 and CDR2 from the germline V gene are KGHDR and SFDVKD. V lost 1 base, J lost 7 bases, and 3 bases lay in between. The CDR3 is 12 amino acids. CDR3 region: CATSDFVGELFF. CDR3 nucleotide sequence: TGTGCCACCAGTGATTTTGTCGGGGAGCTGTTTTTT.

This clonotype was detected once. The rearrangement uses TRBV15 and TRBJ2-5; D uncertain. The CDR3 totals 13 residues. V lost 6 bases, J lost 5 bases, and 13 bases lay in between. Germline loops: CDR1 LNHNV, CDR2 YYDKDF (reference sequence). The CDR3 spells CATSLNKPETQYF. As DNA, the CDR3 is TGTGCCACCAGTCTTAACAAGCCGGAGACCCAGTACTTC.

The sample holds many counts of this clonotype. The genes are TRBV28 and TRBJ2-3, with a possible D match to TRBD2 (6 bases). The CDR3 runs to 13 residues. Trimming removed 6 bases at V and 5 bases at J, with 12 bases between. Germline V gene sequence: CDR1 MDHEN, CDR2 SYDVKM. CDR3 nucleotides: TGTGCCAGCAGGCGGGGCCCAAGAGATACGCAGTATTTT. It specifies CASRRGPRDTQYF.